A selection of T cell receptor beta chains follows, all from one sample in a study of CD4+ T cells in melanoma. Profiling relied on immunoSEQ multiplex PCR, and the TCRdb table lists in-frame clones only, not all of them. Of over 100,000 clones in the sample, about 90% were seen once. Sequenced input: peripheral blood. Receptors originate from a human donor with melanoma. CDR3s include the opening cysteine and the closing phenylalanine or tryptophan. Each record gives: CDR3 DNA, CDR3 protein, J gene, D gene, V gene, clone size. D genes are given only for firm matches. Rows give clone size only sometimes, using once, few, many, or a class for an expanded clone.

TGTGCCAGCAGTTTGGGGAGACCCTACGAGCAGTACTTC | CASSLGRPYEQYF | TRBJ2-7 | - | TRBV14 | -
TGTGCCAGCAGTACCCCCGGTACCTACGAGCAGTACTTC | CASSTPGTYEQYF | TRBJ2-7 | - | TRBV6-5 | -
TGTGCCAGCACCTTCATCGGGAGGGGAGGGAACACCGGGGAGCTGTTTTTT | CASTFIGRGGNTGELFF | TRBJ2-2 | TRBD2 | TRBV5-6 | few
TGTGCCAGCAGCGTAGAAGGGTACGAGCAGTACTTC | CASSVEGYEQYF | TRBJ2-7 | - | TRBV9 | -
TGTGCCTGGAGTGATCGGACAGAAGCTTTCTTT | CAWSDRTEAFF | TRBJ1-1 | - | TRBV30 | -
TGTGCCAGCAGTTTAAGGTCCGAGCAGTACTTC | CASSLRSEQYF | TRBJ2-7 | - | TRBV28 | -
TGTGCCAGTAGTCCCTATTCGACAGGGGTAGGAGGTCAGCCCCAGCATTTT | CASSPYSTGVGGQPQHF | TRBJ1-5 | TRBD1 | TRBV19 | few
TGCGCCAGCAGCGTGGACAGGGTTACCTACGAGCAGTACTTC | CASSVDRVTYEQYF | TRBJ2-7 | TRBD1 | TRBV4-3 | -
TGTGCCAGCTCACCACCCGGGACTGGCTTACAAGAGACCCAGTACTTC | CASSPPGTGLQETQYF | TRBJ2-5 | - | TRBV18 | once
TGTGCCAGCAGCTTATGGGGGGCTCACAATGAGCAGTTCTTC | CASSLWGAHNEQFF | TRBJ2-1 | - | TRBV7-9 | -
TGCGCCAGCAGCCAAGCCCAGGGAGAGATGGCCGGGGAGCTGTTTTTT | CASSQAQGEMAGELFF | TRBJ2-2 | - | TRBV4-1 | once
TGTGCCAGCAGCCAAGATCACAGGGGGAACACCGGGGAGCTGTTTTTT | CASSQDHRGNTGELFF | TRBJ2-2 | TRBD1 | TRBV4-2 | -
TGCGCCAGCAGCCAAAAAGGGGCTGGCACTGAAGCTTTCTTT | CASSQKGAGTEAFF | TRBJ1-1 | - | TRBV5-1 | -
TGCGCCAGCAGCCAAGATCGTCGGAGTTTAGAGCAGTACTTC | CASSQDRRSLEQYF | TRBJ2-7 | - | TRBV4-3 | -
TGCAGCGTTGATGTAGGGGCGGGCTACGAGCAGTACTTC | CSVDVGAGYEQYF | TRBJ2-7 | - | TRBV29-1 | -
TGTGCCAGCAGCTTGGGGAGGGGGGGTCAGCCCCAGCATTTT | CASSLGRGGQPQHF | TRBJ1-5 | - | TRBV5-6 | -
TGTGCTAGTGCTCCAGACGGGCCTACGGCCAAAAACATTCAGTACTTC | CASAPDGPTAKNIQYF | TRBJ2-4 | - | TRBV12-5 | -
TGCAGTGCTAGTCAGAATTACGAGCAGTACTTC | CSASQNYEQYF | TRBJ2-7 | - | TRBV20-1 | -
TGCGCCAGCAGCTTGGAGGGTAGCGGGGGGGCCCCTGAGCAGTTCTTC | CASSLEGSGGAPEQFF | TRBJ2-1 | TRBD2 | TRBV5-1 | -
TGTGCCATCAGTGAGAATCAGGTGGGGAGCGCTGAAGCTTTCTTT | CAISENQVGSAEAFF | TRBJ1-1 | - | TRBV10-3 | -
TGTGCCAGCAGACAATTACTTAGCGGGGGGGCCTCGGAGACCCAGTACTTC | CASRQLLSGGASETQYF | TRBJ2-5 | TRBD2 | TRBV2 | -
TGTGCCATCAGTGACAGAGGTAGCTCTGGAAACACCATATATTTT | CAISDRGSSGNTIYF | TRBJ1-3 | - | TRBV10-3 | -
TGTGCCAGCAGCTTGGAAGGCCAGAACACTGAAGCTTTCTTT | CASSLEGQNTEAFF | TRBJ1-1 | - | TRBV5-6 | once
TGTGCCAGTAGTATCGGTGGGCTAGCAGATACGCAGTATTTT | CASSIGGLADTQYF | TRBJ2-3 | - | TRBV19 | once
TGTGCCAGCAGTCACGGACAGGTGGACTACGAGCAGTACTTC | CASSHGQVDYEQYF | TRBJ2-7 | TRBD1 | TRBV6-5 | once
TGTGCCAGCAGCTTGGATCGGGGTTTCTCCTACAATGAGCAGTTCTTC | CASSLDRGFSYNEQFF | TRBJ2-1 | - | TRBV5-6 | -
TGCGCCAGCAGCTTGAACCGGGACAGTAACTATGGCTACACCTTC | CASSLNRDSNYGYTF | TRBJ1-2 | TRBD1 | TRBV5-1 | -
TGTGCCAGCACCTCTACATCGCGCACGCAGTATTTT | CASTSTSRTQYF | TRBJ2-3 | - | TRBV28 | once
TGTGCCAGCAGTACTCGTTTTGGGCAGGGGTACAATGAGCAGTTCTTC | CASSTRFGQGYNEQFF | TRBJ2-1 | - | TRBV6-6 | -
TGTGCCAGCAGTTTACAACGGGACAGCCTAAACTCCTACGAGCAGTACTTC | CASSLQRDSLNSYEQYF | TRBJ2-7 | TRBD1 | TRBV28 | -
TGTGCCAGCAGCTCCTACAGGGGTCGGGGGGCCGGGGAGCTGTTTTTT | CASSSYRGRGAGELFF | TRBJ2-2 | - | TRBV28 | -
TGTGCCAGCAGTTGGCCGGGGTCGAGGGAGCAGTACTTC | CASSWPGSREQYF | TRBJ2-7 | - | TRBV27 | -
TGTGCCAGCAGCTCCTCCAGCGGGAGGGGTATTAGGGATGAGCAGTTCTTC | CASSSSSGRGIRDEQFF | TRBJ2-1 | TRBD2 | TRBV11-1 | once
TGTGCCAGCAGTGAAGCGGGAGATTCCCCAGATACGCAGTATTTT | CASSEAGDSPDTQYF | TRBJ2-3 | - | TRBV6-1 | -
TGTGCCTGGAGGTCACGGTCCTACGGTGGCTACACCTTC | CAWRSRSYGGYTF | TRBJ1-2 | - | TRBV30 | -
TGTGCCAGCAGCTTGGGAGGGGTTAGCACAGATACGCAGTATTTT | CASSLGGVSTDTQYF | TRBJ2-3 | TRBD2 | TRBV11-2 | -
TGCGCCAGCAGCTTGCGAGGTGGCACTGAAGCTTTCTTT | CASSLRGGTEAFF | TRBJ1-1 | - | TRBV5-1 | -
TGCGCCAGCAGCCAGAACCGGGACAGTCAGTACGAGCAGTACTTC | CASSQNRDSQYEQYF | TRBJ2-7 | TRBD1 | TRBV4-1 | -
TGTGCCAGCAGCGTAGCGGTAGAGGATACGCAGTATTTT | CASSVAVEDTQYF | TRBJ2-3 | - | TRBV9 | -
TGTGCCAGCAGCTTCGGGCCCGCGTCTGAGGGAACCTACGAGCAGTACTTC | CASSFGPASEGTYEQYF | TRBJ2-7 | - | TRBV11-2 | -
TGTGCCAGCAGCTTGGTCGTCTCGGGCCGAGGCTCCTACGAGCAGTACTTC | CASSLVVSGRGSYEQYF | TRBJ2-7 | - | TRBV5-8 | -
TGTGCCAGCAGGACTAGCGGGGGCCCCCCTCCGCAGTATTTT | CASRTSGGPPPQYF | TRBJ2-3 | TRBD2 | TRBV28 | -
TGTGCCAGCAGCTCGGGACAGGGGAACACCGGGGAGCTGTTTTTT | CASSSGQGNTGELFF | TRBJ2-2 | TRBD1 | TRBV7-2 | few
TGCGCCAGCAGCCCGGGACTCCTAGAGACTGAAGCTTTCTTT | CASSPGLLETEAFF | TRBJ1-1 | - | TRBV4-1 | -
TGTGCCAGCAGCTTAGAGGCAGGGAACTATGGCTACACCTTC | CASSLEAGNYGYTF | TRBJ1-2 | - | TRBV7-8 | -
TGTGCCAGCAGCCAAGTTGGGAGCAATGAGCAGTTCTTC | CASSQVGSNEQFF | TRBJ2-1 | - | TRBV4-2 | -
TGCGCCAGCCGATATCGGGCAGGGGTCGTCTACGAGCAGTACTTC | CASRYRAGVVYEQYF | TRBJ2-7 | - | TRBV5-1 | once
TGTGCCAGCAGCAAAATATATTGGGATTTGGGGGCCGGGGAGCTGTTTTTT | CASSKIYWDLGAGELFF | TRBJ2-2 | - | TRBV21-1 | -